The TCR beta chain described here comes from a study of blood T cell repertoires in COVID-19. V gave up 2 bases and J gave up 0 bases, with 11 bases separating them. Germline CDR1 is SGHAT and CDR2 is FQNNGV. The CDR3 is 15 amino acids. Measured with immunoSEQ multiplex PCR; TCRdb has only the in-frame clones, and not every one. The sample has 65,000 to 90,000 clones; approximately 76% are singletons. This TCR came from an older man with active or convalescent COVID-19. The J gene is TRBJ2-7, the V gene TRBV11-2, with D hard to call. Material: peripheral blood. The CDR3 loop is CASSLNWQDSYEQYF. In DNA, the CDR3 is TGTGCCAGCAGCTTAAACTGGCAGGACTCCTACGAGCAGTACTTC.